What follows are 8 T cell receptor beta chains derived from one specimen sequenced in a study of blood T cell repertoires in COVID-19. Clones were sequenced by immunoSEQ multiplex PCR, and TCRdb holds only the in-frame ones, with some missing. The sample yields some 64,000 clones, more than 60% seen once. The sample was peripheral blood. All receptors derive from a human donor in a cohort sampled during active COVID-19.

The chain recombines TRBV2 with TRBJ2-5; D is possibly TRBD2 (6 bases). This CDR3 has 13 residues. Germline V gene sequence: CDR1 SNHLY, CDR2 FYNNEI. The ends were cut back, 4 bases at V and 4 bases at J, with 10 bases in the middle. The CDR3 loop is CASSGAGTETQYF. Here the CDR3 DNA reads TGTGCCAGCAGTGGGGCGGGGACAGAGACCCAGTACTTC.

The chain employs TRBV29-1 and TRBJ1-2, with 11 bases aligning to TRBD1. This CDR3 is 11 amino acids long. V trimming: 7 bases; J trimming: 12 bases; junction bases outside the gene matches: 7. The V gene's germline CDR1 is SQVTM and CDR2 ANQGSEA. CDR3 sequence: CSARTGGSDTF. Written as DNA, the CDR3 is TGCAGCGCTAGGACAGGGGGCTCGGACACCTTC.

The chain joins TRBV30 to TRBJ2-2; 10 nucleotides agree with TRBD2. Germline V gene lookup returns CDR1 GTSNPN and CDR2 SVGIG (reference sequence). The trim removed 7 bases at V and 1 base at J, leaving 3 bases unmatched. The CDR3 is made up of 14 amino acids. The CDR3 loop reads CAYPSGGNTGELFF. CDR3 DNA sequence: TGTGCCTACCCTAGCGGGGGGAACACCGGGGAGCTGTTTTTT.

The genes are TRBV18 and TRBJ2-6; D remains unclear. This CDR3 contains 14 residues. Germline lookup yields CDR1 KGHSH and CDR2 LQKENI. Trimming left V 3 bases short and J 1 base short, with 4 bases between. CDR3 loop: CASSPASGANVLTF. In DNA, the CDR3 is TGTGCCAGCTCACCGGCATCTGGGGCCAACGTCCTGACTTTC.

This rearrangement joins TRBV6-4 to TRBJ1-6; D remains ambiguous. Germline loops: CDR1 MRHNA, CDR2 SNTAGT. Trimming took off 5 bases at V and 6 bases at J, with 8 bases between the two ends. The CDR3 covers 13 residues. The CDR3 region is CASSHNFNSPLHF. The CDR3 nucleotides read TGTGCCAGCAGTCATAACTTTAATTCACCCCTCCACTTT.

Here the CDR3 reads CASSTRLTSGGAFGTDTQYF. CDR3 DNA sequence: TGTGCCAGCAGTACCCGATTGACTAGCGGGGGGGCCTTCGGCACAGATACGCAGTATTTT. V usage is TRBV6-2 or TRBV6-3 and J usage is TRBJ2-3, with 14 positions matching TRBD2. The CDR3 has 20 amino acids. Germline V gene lookup returns CDR1 MNHEY and CDR2 SVGEGT. V was pared by 5 bases and J by 1 base, with 14 bases of the junction left unmatched.

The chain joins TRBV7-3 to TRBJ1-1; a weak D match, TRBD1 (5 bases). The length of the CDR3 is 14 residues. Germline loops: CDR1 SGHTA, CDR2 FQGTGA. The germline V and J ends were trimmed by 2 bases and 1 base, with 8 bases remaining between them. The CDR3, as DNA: TGTGCCAGCAGCTTAGCCGGACAGAACACTGAAGCTTTCTTT. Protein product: CASSLAGQNTEAFF.

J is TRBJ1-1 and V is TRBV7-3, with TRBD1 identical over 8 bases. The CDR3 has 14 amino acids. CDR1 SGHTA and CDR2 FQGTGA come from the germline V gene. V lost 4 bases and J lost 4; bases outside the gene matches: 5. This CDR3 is CASSSGGAGTEAFF. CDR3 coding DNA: TGTGCCAGCAGCTCAGGGGGCGCGGGCACTGAAGCTTTCTTT.